The rows below give T cell receptor beta chains drawn from one sample of a study of blood T cell repertoires in COVID-19. Method: immunoSEQ multiplex PCR; TCRdb's copy keeps in-frame clones and lacks some. The sample records about 110,000 clones, approximately 80% being singletons. The sequenced material came from peripheral blood. Source of these receptors: a woman in her sixties with acute or convalescent COVID-19. Both conserved end residues are part of each CDR3. The D gene is left open where the match is weak. Rows give clone size only sometimes, using once, few, many, or a class for an expanded clone.

V gene	clone size	J gene	D gene	CDR3 protein	CDR3 DNA
TRBV29-1	.	TRBJ2-7	.	CSVEAWSGSSYEQYF	TGCAGCGTTGAGGCTTGGAGCGGCAGCTCCTACGAGCAGTACTTC
TRBV18	few	TRBJ2-3	.	CASSREATDTQYF	TGTGCCAGCTCAAGGGAGGCAACAGATACGCAGTATTTT
TRBV5-6	.	TRBJ1-1	.	CASSLGLTEAFF	TGTGCCAGCAGCTTGGGTCTTACTGAAGCTTTCTTT
TRBV5-1	.	TRBJ2-1	.	CASSLDQEDYNEQFF	TGCGCCAGCAGCTTGGATCAGGAAGACTACAATGAGCAGTTCTTC
TRBV29-1	.	TRBJ1-2	.	CSVDDRAPGYTF	TGCAGCGTTGATGACAGAGCCCCAGGCTACACCTTC
TRBV7-2	.	TRBJ2-3	TRBD2	CASSLIALAGGGDTQYF	TGTGCCAGCAGCCTTATTGCCCTAGCGGGGGGGGGAGATACGCAGTATTTT
TRBV4-1	.	TRBJ1-1	.	CASSQDSTVNTEAFF	TGCGCCAGCAGCCAAGACTCGACAGTGAACACTGAAGCTTTCTTT
TRBV5-4	.	TRBJ2-7	.	CASSLDRRYEQYF	TGTGCCAGCAGCTTGGACAGACGGTACGAGCAGTACTTC
TRBV18	few	TRBJ2-7	TRBD1	CASSPPGQGAQHEQYF	TGTGCCAGCTCACCACCGGGACAGGGGGCGCAACACGAGCAGTACTTC
TRBV4-3	.	TRBJ1-6	.	CASSPEWGHNSPLHF	TGCGCCAGCAGCCCCGAGTGGGGCCATAATTCACCCCTCCACTTT
TRBV18	once	TRBJ2-7	.	CASSARLNEQYF	TGTGCCAGCTCTGCCAGACTCAACGAGCAGTACTTC
TRBV6-2/TRBV6-3	.	TRBJ2-5	.	CASSAGDDSQDTQYF	TGTGCCAGCAGTGCTGGTGACGACTCCCAAGACACCCAGTACTTC
TRBV9	.	TRBJ2-1	TRBD2	CASSAQRGVSHEQFF	TGTGCCAGCAGCGCCCAGCGGGGGGTGAGCCATGAGCAGTTCTTC
TRBV3-1/TRBV3-2	.	TRBJ2-3	TRBD1	CASSQADREPSMHF	TGTGCCAGCAGCCAAGCAGACAGGGAACCTAGCATGCATTTT
TRBV18	.	TRBJ1-1	.	CASSRLANTEAFF	TGTGCCAGCTCACGGTTAGCGAACACTGAAGCTTTCTTT
TRBV12-5	once	TRBJ2-2	.	CASVGGSDTGELFF	TGTGCTAGTGTCGGCGGCTCGGACACCGGGGAGCTGTTTTTT
TRBV9	.	TRBJ1-4	.	CASSVTRTAEKLFF	TGTGCCAGCAGCGTAACCCGGACAGCTGAAAAACTGTTTTTT
TRBV24-1	.	TRBJ2-3	TRBD1	CATSTTGVDTDTQYF	TGTGCCACCAGCACGACAGGGGTCGACACAGATACGCAGTATTTT
TRBV19	.	TRBJ2-7	TRBD2	CASRRLAGGNYEQYF	TGTGCCAGTCGAAGACTAGCGGGAGGAAACTACGAGCAGTACTTC
TRBV18	.	TRBJ2-3	TRBD2	CASSPSSGGPSTDTQYF	TGTGCCAGCTCACCATCTAGCGGGGGGCCCAGCACAGATACGCAGTATTTT
TRBV7-2	.	TRBJ1-2	TRBD1	CASSSRGDREHYGYTF	TGTGCCAGCAGCTCCCGGGGGGACAGGGAACACTATGGCTACACCTTC
TRBV5-1	.	TRBJ1-1	.	CASSLFSRETEAFF	TGCGCCAGCAGCCTATTCTCCCGGGAGACTGAAGCTTTCTTT
TRBV6-5	.	TRBJ2-5	.	CASSYVQVQETQYF	TGTGCCAGCAGTTATGTACAGGTCCAAGAGACCCAGTACTTC
TRBV10-3	.	TRBJ1-1	.	CAISEGGAGITEAFF	TGTGCCATCAGTGAGGGCGGGGCGGGGATCACTGAAGCTTTCTTT
TRBV7-3	.	TRBJ1-1	.	CASSSPNTEAFF	TGTGCCAGCAGCTCTCCGAACACTGAAGCTTTCTTT
TRBV19	.	TRBJ1-2	TRBD1	CASSIGGTAVVYGYTF	TGTGCCAGTAGTATCGGCGGGACAGCGGTGGTCTATGGCTACACCTTC
TRBV6-5	few	TRBJ1-1	.	CASSSSRWDWGTEAFF	TGTGCCAGCAGTTCCAGTCGGTGGGACTGGGGCACTGAAGCTTTCTTT
TRBV6-2/TRBV6-3	once	TRBJ1-5	TRBD1	CASSRYRGQGQPQHF	TGTGCCAGCAGTCGATACAGGGGGCAGGGACAGCCCCAGCATTTT
TRBV7-6	.	TRBJ2-2	.	CASSSTEGSPNTGELFF	TGTGCCAGCAGCTCTACTGAGGGCAGTCCGAACACCGGGGAGCTGTTTTTT